This TCR beta chain was sequenced in a study of blood T cell repertoires in COVID-19. Study overall: From T cells, B-cell-depleted T cells, or PBMCs came the material, which was cDNA or gDNA.

This clone was recorded at least ten times. The CDR3 is 15 amino acids. Germline V gene lookup returns CDR1 WNHNN and CDR2 SYGVQD (reference sequence). V lost 3 bases, J lost 4 bases, and 8 bases stayed unmatched. In the source study's methods: From reference gene primer amplification, estimates of nucleated cell counts were derived. Assay used: immunoSEQ multiplex PCR; TCRdb lists only in-frame clones, some missing. That table supplies the V and J calls and clone size; D and trimming were determined from the DNA. This sample has roughly 200,000 clones, with roughly 78% found just once. This chain connects TRBV10-1 to TRBJ2-5; TRBD1 matches 7 bases. Sequencing was carried out using peripheral blood. The receptor was isolated from a man in his sixties or seventies with active or convalescent COVID-19. CDR3 DNA: TGCGCCAGCAGTGACCCTAAGGGGGCCGGAGAGACCCAGTACTTC. Translation gives CASSDPKGAGETQYF.